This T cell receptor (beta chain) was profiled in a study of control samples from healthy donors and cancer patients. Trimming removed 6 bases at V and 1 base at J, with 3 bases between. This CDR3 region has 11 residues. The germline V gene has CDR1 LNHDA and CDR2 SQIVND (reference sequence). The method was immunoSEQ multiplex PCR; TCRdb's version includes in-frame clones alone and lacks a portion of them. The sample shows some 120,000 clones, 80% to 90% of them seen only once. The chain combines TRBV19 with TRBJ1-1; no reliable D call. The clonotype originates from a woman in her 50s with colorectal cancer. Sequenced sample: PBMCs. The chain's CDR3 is CASRGNTEAFF. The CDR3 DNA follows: TGTGCCAGTAGGGGGAACACTGAAGCTTTCTTT.